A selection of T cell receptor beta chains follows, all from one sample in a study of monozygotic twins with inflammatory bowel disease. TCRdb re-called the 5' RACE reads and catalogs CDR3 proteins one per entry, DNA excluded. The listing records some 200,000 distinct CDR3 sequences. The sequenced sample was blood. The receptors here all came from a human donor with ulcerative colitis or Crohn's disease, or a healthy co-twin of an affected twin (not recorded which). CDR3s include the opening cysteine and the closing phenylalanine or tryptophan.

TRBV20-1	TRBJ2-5	CSARLGAPETQYF
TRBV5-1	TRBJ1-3	CASSPTGVSGNTIYF
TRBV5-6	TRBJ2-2	CASSPGTSGVNTGELFF
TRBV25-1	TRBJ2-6	CASAPAGSGANVLTF
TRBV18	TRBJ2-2	CASTLSNTGELFF
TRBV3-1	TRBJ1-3	CASSQHSGNTIYF
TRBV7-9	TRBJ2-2	CASSLRTANTGELFF
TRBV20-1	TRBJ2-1	CSARDYKQSSYNEQFF
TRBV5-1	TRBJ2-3	CASRLSGTEGDTQYF
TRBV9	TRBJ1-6	CASSVGARDSPLHF
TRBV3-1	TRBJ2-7	CASSHGGEQYF
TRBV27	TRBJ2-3	CASSFAGGVTDTQYF
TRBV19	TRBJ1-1	CASSSTGGAWNTEAFF
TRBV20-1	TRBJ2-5	CSAIFRGYEGVYQETQYF
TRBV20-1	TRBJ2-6	CSAREGDSGANVLTF
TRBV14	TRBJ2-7	CASSRTMDGPYEQYF
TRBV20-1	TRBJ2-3	CSPKKSGDTDTQYF
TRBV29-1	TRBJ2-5	CSVSLFDTQYF
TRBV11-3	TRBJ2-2	CASSLGGLAGNTGELFF
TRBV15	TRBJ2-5	CATSRDGGAGETQYF
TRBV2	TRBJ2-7	CASSAGASSSYEQYF
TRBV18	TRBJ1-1	CASSPATLPNTEAFF
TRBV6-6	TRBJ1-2	CASSAGVYGYTF
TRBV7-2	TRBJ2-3	CASSYRQTVGTDTQYF
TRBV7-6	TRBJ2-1	CASSPHQTDNEQFF
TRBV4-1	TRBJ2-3	CASSQEGRGGTDTQYF
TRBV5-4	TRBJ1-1	CASSYVSRNTEAFF
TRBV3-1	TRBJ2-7	CASSQDWGGTVEQYF
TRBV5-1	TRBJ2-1	CASSRFLSGGLHEQFF
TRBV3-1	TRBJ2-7	CASSRGFGGPSYEQYF
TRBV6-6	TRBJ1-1	CASSYSVVNTEAFF
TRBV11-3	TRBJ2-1	CASSRTSGSYNEQFF
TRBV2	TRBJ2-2	CASRDPTGVTGELFF
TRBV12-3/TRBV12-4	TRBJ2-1	CASSSLAGTGSLEQFF
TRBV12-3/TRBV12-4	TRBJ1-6	CASSLAGPNNSPLHF
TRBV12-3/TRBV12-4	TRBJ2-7	CASSFVGDGPYEQYF
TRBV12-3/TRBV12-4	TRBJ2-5	CASSFREGGETQYF
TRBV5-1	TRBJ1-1	CASSFSANTEAFF
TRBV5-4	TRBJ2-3	CASSLYLAGGTDTQYF
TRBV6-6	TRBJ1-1	CASRSGWGAFF
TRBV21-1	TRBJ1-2	CASSKQGSPIYGYTF
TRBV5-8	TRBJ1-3	CASGTGSTGNTIYF
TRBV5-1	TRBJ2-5	CASSSGTVPGTQYF
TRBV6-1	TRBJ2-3	CASSEIGHSTDTQYF
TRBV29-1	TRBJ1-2	CSVAGNYGYTF
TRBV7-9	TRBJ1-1	CASRGVREINRTEAFF
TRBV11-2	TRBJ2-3	CASSLKERGVHTSTDTQYF
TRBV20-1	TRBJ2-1	CSASHTGRVGNEQFF
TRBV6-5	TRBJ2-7	CASSYSLSSDYEQYF
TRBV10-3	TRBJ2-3	CAISGDGMGTDTQYF
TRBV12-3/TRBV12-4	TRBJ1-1	CASSDSLNTEAFF
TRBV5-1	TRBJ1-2	CASSLVGDDYGYTF
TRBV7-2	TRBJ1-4	CASSGTPGGKLFF
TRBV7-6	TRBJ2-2	CASSLTVNTGELFF
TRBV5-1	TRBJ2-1	CASSLGLGTGVREQFF
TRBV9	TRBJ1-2	CASSVATTGIGGYTF
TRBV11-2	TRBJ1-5	CASSPPGGSNQPQHF
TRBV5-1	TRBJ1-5	CASSLARTNQPQHF
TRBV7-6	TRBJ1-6	CASSLERDSPLHF